Reported below is one TCR beta chain. Original processing methods: The authors estimated nucleated cell counts from reference gene primer amplification. Assay used: immunoSEQ multiplex PCR; TCRdb lists only in-frame clones, some missing. V and J calls plus clone size are reproduced from that table; the DNA served to infer D and trimming. The sample has some 54,000 clones; around 83% are singletons. The sample is drawn from a study of blood T cell repertoires in COVID-19. Across the whole study: In each case, the material was cDNA or gDNA derived from T cells, B-cell-depleted T cells, or PBMCs.

There are 16 residues in the CDR3. The V end was cut by 1 base, the J end by 0 bases, with 12 bases between. The germline V gene encodes CDR1 LGHNA and CDR2 YNFKEQ. The chain is built from TRBV4-2 and TRBJ1-1, with a weak D call TRBD1 (5 bases). The receptor was isolated from a man between 65 and 85 years old with active COVID-19. Sequencing was done on a sample of peripheral blood. CDR3 in DNA: TGTGCCAGCAGCCAAGTTACAGGACGCATGAACACTGAAGCTTTCTTT. Translated, it gives CASSQVTGRMNTEAFF.